The next 18 T cell receptor beta chains were all read from a single sample in a study of early T cells in non-severe SARS-CoV-2 infection. TCRdb re-called the 5' RACE reads with MiXCR, one entry per CDR3 protein. The repertoire holds around 98,000 distinct CDR3 sequences, approximately 10% seen once, with 5.1% in the top ten. The source material was whole blood. All receptors derive from an adult who was a healthcare worker with PCR-confirmed SARS-CoV-2 infection or an uninfected control (not recorded which).

This clonotype was detected a few times. The J gene is TRBJ1-4, the V gene TRBV28; possibly TRBD1 for D (5 bases). V lost 5 bases and J lost 3, with 16 bases in between. This CDR3 is built from 16 residues. CDR1 and CDR2 (germline): MDHEN, SYDVKM. DNA for the CDR3: TGTGCCAGCAGTCGCGCGGGGGAGGGCTCTAATGAAAAACTGTTTTTT. Residues: CASSRAGEGSNEKLFF.

This clonotype was detected many times. The V gene is TRBV20-1, the J gene TRBJ2-7, with 10 bases lining up with TRBD1. Per the germline V gene, CDR1 is DFQATT and CDR2 is SNEGSKA (reference sequence). The ends lost 2 bases at V and 7 bases at J; junction bases unmatched: 5. CDR3 size: 13 residues. CDR3 sequence reads: CSARRDRGREQYF. The CDR3 DNA is TGCAGTGCTAGACGGGACAGGGGAAGGGAGCAGTACTTC.

The V call is TRBV10-3, the J call TRBJ2-3, with TRBD1 matching over 8 bases. The length of the CDR3 is 15 residues. The trim removed 3 bases at V and 0 bases at J, leaving 2 bases unmatched. Germline V CDR1 and CDR2: ENHRY, SYGVKD. CDR3: CAISDRDRSTDTQYF. As DNA, the CDR3 is TGTGCCATCAGTGACCGGGACAGGAGCACAGATACGCAGTATTTT.

This clonotype was seen more than once but under ten times. The gene calls are TRBV25-1 and TRBJ1-2; 7 nucleotides agree with TRBD1. The germline gives CDR1 MGHDK, CDR2 SYGVNS. V gave up 3 bases and J gave up 4 bases; unmatched junction bases: 11. This CDR3 is built from 16 residues. CDR3 nucleotide sequence: TGTGCCAGCAGTGATGGGACAGTCAGGACCCCCTATGGCTACACCTTC. Translating gives CASSDGTVRTPYGYTF.

This clonotype was detected ten times or more. The V and J genes are TRBV5-5 and TRBJ2-7; TRBD1 aligns across 9 bases. This CDR3 region has 14 residues. Trimming removed 3 bases from V and 6 bases from J; junction bases left unmatched: 7. The germline gives CDR1 SGHKS, CDR2 YYEKEE (reference sequence). CDR3 sequence: CASSSAGTGIEQYF. CDR3 DNA: TGTGCCAGCAGCTCAGCCGGGACAGGGATCGAGCAGTACTTC.

The chain employs TRBV19 and TRBJ1-4; D is unclear. There are 15 residues in the CDR3. The ends were cut back, 0 bases at V and 8 bases at J, with 13 bases in the middle. CDR1 and CDR2 from the germline V gene are LNHDA and SQIVND (reference sequence). CDR3 amino acids: CASSIDGLLEEKLFF. CDR3 sequence (DNA): TGTGCCAGTAGTATAGATGGCCTACTGGAGGAAAAACTGTTTTTT. Full variable domain (rest looked up from reference TRBV19 and TRBJ1-4): DGGITQSPKYLFRKEGQNVTLSCEQNLNHDAMYWYRQDPGQGLRLIYYSQIVNDFQKGDIAEGYSVSREKKESFPLTVTSAQKNPTAFYLCASSIDGLLEEKLFFGSGTQLSVL.

The chain couples TRBV30 to TRBJ2-7; D is unclear. The CDR3 runs 13 residues. Between the trimmed V and J ends, which lost 4 bases and 3 bases, there was a span of 13 bases. Germline CDR1 is GTSNPN and CDR2 is SVGIG (reference sequence). CDR3 sequence reads: CAWTASSIYEQYF. DNA for the CDR3: TGTGCCTGGACGGCGTCTTCTATCTACGAGCAGTACTTC.

V usage is TRBV3-1 and J usage is TRBJ2-3, with a possible D match to TRBD1 (5 bases). Germline V CDR1 and CDR2: LGHDT, YNNKEL (reference sequence). Trimming removed 1 base from V and 6 bases from J, with 8 bases in between. This CDR3 contains 13 residues. The CDR3 nucleotides read TGTGCCAGCAGCCAAGTTGGGGCGGATACGCAGTATTTT. This codes for CASSQVGADTQYF.

This clonotype was counted between two and nine times. This chain uses TRBV7-9 with TRBJ2-1, with 9 positions matching TRBD1. The V gene's germline CDR1 is SEHNR and CDR2 FQNEAQ (reference sequence). The CDR3 has 17 residues. V shed 7 bases and J 2 bases; nucleotides not matched to a gene: 12. The CDR3 DNA sequence: TGTGCCAGCACCCCGGACAGGGGACGGGGGACCTACAATGAGCAGTTCTTC. It yields the protein CASTPDRGRGTYNEQFF.

The chain is built from TRBV19 and TRBJ2-1, with 10 bases aligning to TRBD2. Germline CDR1 is LNHDA and CDR2 is SQIVND (reference sequence). The trim removed 3 bases at V and 5 bases at J, leaving 4 bases unmatched. This CDR3 contains 15 residues. As DNA, the CDR3 is TGTGCCAGTAGTATTTCAGCGGGAGGGAACAATGAGCAGTTCTTC. This codes for CASSISAGGNNEQFF.

This rearrangement joins TRBV9 to TRBJ2-7; 7 nucleotides align to TRBD1. V was pared by 4 bases and J by 5 bases, with 6 bases of the junction left unmatched. CDR1 is SGDLS, CDR2 YYNGEE, per germline. This CDR3 spans 13 amino acids. This CDR3 is CASSPETGNEQYF. In DNA, the CDR3 is TGTGCCAGCAGCCCAGAGACAGGGAACGAGCAGTACTTC.

The table lists this clonotype with many counts. The V gene is TRBV20-1, the J gene TRBJ1-1; D call uncertain. With 3 bases removed from V and 8 bases from J, the gap between germline ends came to 7 bases. Germline loops: CDR1 DFQATT, CDR2 SNEGSKA (reference sequence). The CDR3 extends over 10 amino acids. CDR3 coding DNA: TGCAGTGCTAGTCGCTCCGAAGCTTTCTTT. As protein: CSASRSEAFF.

J is TRBJ2-7 and V is TRBV6-1; D is unclear. Germline V gives CDR1 MNHNS, CDR2 SASEGT. Trimming took 1 base from V and 7 from J, leaving 17 bases between them. The CDR3 covers 15 residues. This CDR3 is CASSEDGRLSMEQYF. In DNA, the CDR3 is TGTGCCAGCAGTGAAGACGGCAGGCTTTCCATGGAGCAGTACTTC.

This clonotype was counted at least ten times. The gene calls are TRBV2 and TRBJ2-1; D possibly corresponds to TRBD1 (6 bases). Germline V gene data show CDR1 as SNHLY and CDR2 as FYNNEI. The V gene lost 3 bases and the J gene lost 9 bases, with 15 bases spanning the gap. This CDR3 has 14 amino acids. The CDR3 region is CASSETGRTGEQFF. CDR3 sequence (DNA): TGTGCCAGCAGTGAGACAGGTCGCACGGGTGAGCAGTTCTTC.

At least ten counts were recorded for this clonotype. The chain is built from TRBV3-1 and TRBJ1-1; no clear D. Germline V gives CDR1 LGHDT, CDR2 YNNKEL (reference sequence). The CDR3 covers 12 residues. Trimming stripped 5 bases from V and 2 bases from J, with 6 bases between. CDR3 in amino acids: CASSYSNTEAFF. For the CDR3, the DNA is TGTGCCAGCAGCTACTCTAACACTGAAGCTTTCTTT.

The rearrangement links TRBV20-1 to TRBJ2-3; weak D call: TRBD1 (6 bases). The CDR3 sequence is 12 residues long. Germline V gene sequence: CDR1 DFQATT, CDR2 SNEGSKA (reference sequence). Between the trimmed V and J ends, which lost 6 bases and 4 bases, there was a span of 11 bases. CDR3 nucleotide sequence: TGCAGTGCCCTCAAGGGGGCAGATACGCAGTATTTT. Its translation is CSALKGADTQYF.

This clonotype was observed a handful of times. The chain has TRBV7-8 and TRBJ2-3, with TRBD1 matching 9 bases. Trimming took 3 bases from V and 5 from J; bases not matched to a gene: 12. Germline loops: CDR1 SGHVS, CDR2 FQNEAQ. The CDR3 covers 17 residues. In nucleotides, the CDR3 is TGTGCCAGCAGCTTGGAAGCCGGGACAGGGTCGCGAGATACGCAGTATTTT. Translating it yields CASSLEAGTGSRDTQYF.

The chain links TRBV7-9 to TRBJ1-1; weak D call: TRBD1 (5 bases). This CDR3 is 15 amino acids long. The germline V and J ends were trimmed by 6 bases and 4 bases, with 18 bases remaining between them. Looked up from germline, CDR1 is SEHNR and CDR2 is FQNEAQ (reference sequence). CDR3 loop: CASRVDGARGTEAFF. In DNA, the CDR3 is TGTGCCAGCAGGGTTGACGGGGCAAGGGGCACTGAAGCTTTCTTT.